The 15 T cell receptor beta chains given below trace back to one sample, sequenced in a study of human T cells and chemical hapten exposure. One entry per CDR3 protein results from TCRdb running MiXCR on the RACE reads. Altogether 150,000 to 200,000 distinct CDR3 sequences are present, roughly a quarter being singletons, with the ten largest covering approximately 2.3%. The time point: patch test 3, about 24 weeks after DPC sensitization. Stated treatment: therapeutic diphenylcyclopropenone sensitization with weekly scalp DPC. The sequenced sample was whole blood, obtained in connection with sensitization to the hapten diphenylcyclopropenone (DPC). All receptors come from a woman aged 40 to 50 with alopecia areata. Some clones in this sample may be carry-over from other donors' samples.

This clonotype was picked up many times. In nucleotides, the CDR3 is TGTGCCAGCAGCTCGTGGCGGGATGTCCCCTACGAGCAGTACTTC. The encoded protein is CASSSWRDVPYEQYF. The gene calls are TRBV7-9 and TRBJ2-7; maybe TRBD2 (6 bases). The CDR3 has 15 residues. The germline V and J ends were trimmed by 4 bases and 2 bases, with 15 bases remaining between them. Germline V gene lookup returns CDR1 SEHNR and CDR2 FQNEAQ (reference sequence). Variable domain in full (rest from reference TRBV7-9 and TRBJ2-7): DTGVSQNPRHKITKRGQNVTFRCDPISEHNRLYWYRQTLGQGPEFLTYFQNEAQLEKSRLLSDRFSAERPKGSFSTLEIQRTEQGDSAMYLCASSSWRDVPYEQYFGPGTRLTVT.

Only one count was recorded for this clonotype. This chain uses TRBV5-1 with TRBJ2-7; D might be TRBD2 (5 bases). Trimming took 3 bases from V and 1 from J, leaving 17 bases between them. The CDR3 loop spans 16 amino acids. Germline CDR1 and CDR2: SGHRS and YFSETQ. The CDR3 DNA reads TGCGCCAGCAGCTCCCAGGAGGTGGGGTTATCCTACGAGCAGTACTTC. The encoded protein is CASSSQEVGLSYEQYF.

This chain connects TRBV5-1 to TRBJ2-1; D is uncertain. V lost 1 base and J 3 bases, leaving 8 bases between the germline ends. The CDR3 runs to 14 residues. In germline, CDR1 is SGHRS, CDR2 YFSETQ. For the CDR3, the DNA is TGCGCCAGCAGCTTGAACACGATCTACAATGAGCAGTTCTTC. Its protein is CASSLNTIYNEQFF.

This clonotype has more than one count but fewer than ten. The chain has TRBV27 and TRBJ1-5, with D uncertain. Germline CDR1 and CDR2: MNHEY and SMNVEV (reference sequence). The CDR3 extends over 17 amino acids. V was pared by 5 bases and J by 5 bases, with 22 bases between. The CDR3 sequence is CASSPMDWEGVYQPQHF. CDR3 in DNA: TGTGCCAGCAGTCCCATGGACTGGGAAGGAGTATATCAGCCCCAGCATTTT.

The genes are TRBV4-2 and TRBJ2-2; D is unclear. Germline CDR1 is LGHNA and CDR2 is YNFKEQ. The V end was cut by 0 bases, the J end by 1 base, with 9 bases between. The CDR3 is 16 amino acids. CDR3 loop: CASSQDDERNTGELFF. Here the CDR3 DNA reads TGTGCCAGCAGCCAAGATGACGAGCGGAACACCGGGGAGCTGTTTTTT.

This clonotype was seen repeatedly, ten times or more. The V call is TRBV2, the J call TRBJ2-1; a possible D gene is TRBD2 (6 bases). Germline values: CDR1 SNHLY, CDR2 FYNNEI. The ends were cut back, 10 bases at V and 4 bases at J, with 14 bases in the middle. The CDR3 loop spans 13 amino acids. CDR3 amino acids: CATSGLVYNEQFF. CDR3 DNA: TGTGCCACCTCGGGACTGGTTTACAATGAGCAGTTCTTC.

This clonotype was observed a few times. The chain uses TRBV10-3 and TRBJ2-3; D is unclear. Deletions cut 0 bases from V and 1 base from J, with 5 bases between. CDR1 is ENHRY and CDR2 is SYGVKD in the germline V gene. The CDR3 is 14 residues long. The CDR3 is CAISESSGTDTQYF. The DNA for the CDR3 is TGTGCCATCAGTGAGTCATCCGGCACAGATACGCAGTATTTT.

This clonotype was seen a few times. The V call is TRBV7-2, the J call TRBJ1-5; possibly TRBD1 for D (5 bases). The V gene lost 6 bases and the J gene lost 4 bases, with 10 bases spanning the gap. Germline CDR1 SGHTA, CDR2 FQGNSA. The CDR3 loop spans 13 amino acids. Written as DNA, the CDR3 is TGTGCCAGCAGTATTTCAGGGAATCAGCCCCAGCATTTT. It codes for CASSISGNQPQHF.

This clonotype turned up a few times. In DNA form, the CDR3 reads TGCAGCGTTGATTCGCCCGTGGGTGAAGCTTTCTTT. Protein product: CSVDSPVGEAFF. J is TRBJ1-1 and V is TRBV29-1; D remains unclear. Trimming left V 3 bases short and J 7 bases short, with 12 bases between. This CDR3 comprises 12 residues. In germline, CDR1 is SQVTM, CDR2 ANQGSEA.

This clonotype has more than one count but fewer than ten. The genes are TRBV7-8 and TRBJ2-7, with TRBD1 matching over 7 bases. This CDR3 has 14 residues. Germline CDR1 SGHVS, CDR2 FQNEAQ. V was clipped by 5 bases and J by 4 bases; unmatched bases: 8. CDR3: CASSRSTGAYEQYF. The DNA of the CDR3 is TGTGCCAGCAGCCGGAGCACAGGGGCATACGAGCAGTACTTC.

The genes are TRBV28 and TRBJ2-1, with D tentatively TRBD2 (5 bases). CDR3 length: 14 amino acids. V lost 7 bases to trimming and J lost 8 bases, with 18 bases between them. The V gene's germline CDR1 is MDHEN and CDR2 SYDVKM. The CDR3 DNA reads TGTGCCAGCACCGGGGTAGTGAGAAGGCATGAGCAGTTCTTC. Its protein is CASTGVVRRHEQFF.

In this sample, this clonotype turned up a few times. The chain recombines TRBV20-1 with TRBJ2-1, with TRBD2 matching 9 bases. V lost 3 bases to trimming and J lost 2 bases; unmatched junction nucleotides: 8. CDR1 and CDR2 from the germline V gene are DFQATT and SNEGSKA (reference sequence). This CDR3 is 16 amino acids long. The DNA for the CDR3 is TGCAGTGCTAGTTCGGTAGCGGGAGTCACCTACAATGAGCAGTTCTTC. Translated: CSASSVAGVTYNEQFF.

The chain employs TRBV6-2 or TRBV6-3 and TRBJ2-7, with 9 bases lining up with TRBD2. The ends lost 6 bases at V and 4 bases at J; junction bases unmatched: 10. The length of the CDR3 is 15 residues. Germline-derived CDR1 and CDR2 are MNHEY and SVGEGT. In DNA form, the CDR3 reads TGTGCCAGCAGCCCGGGACTAGCTTCTCGATACGAGCAGTACTTC. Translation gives CASSPGLASRYEQYF.

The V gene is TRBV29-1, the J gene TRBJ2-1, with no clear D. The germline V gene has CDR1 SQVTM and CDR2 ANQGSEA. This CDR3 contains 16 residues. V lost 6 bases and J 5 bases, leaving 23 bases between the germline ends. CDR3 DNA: TGCAGCGTGCTTCGCAGTACAGCAGAGTGGAACAATGAGCAGTTCTTC. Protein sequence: CSVLRSTAEWNNEQFF.

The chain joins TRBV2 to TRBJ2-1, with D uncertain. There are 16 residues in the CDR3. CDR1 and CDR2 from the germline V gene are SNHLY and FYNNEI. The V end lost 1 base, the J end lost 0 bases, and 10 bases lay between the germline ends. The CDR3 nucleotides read TGTGCCAGCAGTGAAGAGGCGGCCATCTCCTACAATGAGCAGTTCTTC. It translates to CASSEEAAISYNEQFF.